The entry below gives a single T cell receptor (beta chain) sequence along with its context. No antigen is known for it. CDR3 length: 12 amino acids. The V and J ends lost 1 base and 6 bases respectively, with 6 bases between them. Per the germline V gene, CDR1 is SGHKS and CDR2 is YYEKEE (reference sequence). This entry belongs to a study of response to subunit inactivated influenza vaccine. TCRdb recomputed calls from the RT-PCR reads with MiXCR, one row per CDR3 protein. The sample yields 430,000 or so distinct CDR3 sequences, about 10% seen once. Points from the study as a whole: Researchers suggested that each seasonal influenza vaccination recruits few new T cells.

This specimen consisted of PBMCs from blood, obtained about 40 days after vaccination. The sequence came from a man aged 50-59 years who received an inactivated influenza vaccine. The V and J genes are TRBV5-5 and TRBJ2-3; D ambiguous. CDR3 residues: CASSLPRDTQYF. The CDR3 region has the DNA TGTGCCAGCAGCTTGCCGAGGGATACGCAGTATTTT. Full variable domain (remainder filled in from reference TRBV5-5 and TRBJ2-3): DAGVTQSPTHLIKTRGQQVTLRCSPISGHKSVSWYQQVLGQGPQFIFQYYEKEERGRGNFPDRFSARQFPNYSSELNVNALLLGDSALYLCASSLPRDTQYFGPGTRLTVL.